The 24 T cell receptor beta chains in this list originate from one sample, sequenced in a study of cytomegalovirus exposure and HLA in healthy donors. Some clones are missing from TCRdb's copy, which holds only in-frame ones; the method was immunoSEQ multiplex PCR. This table holds some 140,000 clones, 80% to 90% found once. The specimen was PBMCs. Every receptor here comes from a young woman in good health and CMV-seronegative.

The CDR3 DNA sequence: TGCGCCAGCAGAGACGACAGATCCACTGAAGCTTTCTTT. Translating it yields CASRDDRSTEAFF. The V and J genes are TRBV10-2 and TRBJ1-1, with a tentative D call TRBD1 (5 bases). Trimming removed 6 bases from V and 4 bases from J, with 12 bases in between. This CDR3 has 13 residues. Germline CDR1 is WSHSY and CDR2 is SAAADI.

The J gene is TRBJ1-6, the V gene TRBV7-9, with 8 nucleotides matching TRBD1. The CDR3 is 16 residues long. The trim removed 2 bases at V and 7 bases at J, leaving 7 bases unmatched. Germline CDR1 reads SEHNR; CDR2 reads FQNEAQ (reference sequence). DNA for the CDR3: TGTGCCAGCAGCTTACTTGTGGACAGGGCCAATTCACCCCTCCACTTT. Translation gives CASSLLVDRANSPLHF.

The chain employs TRBV28 and TRBJ1-2; TRBD1 agrees at 12 bases. V was clipped by 0 bases and J by 5 bases; unmatched bases: 19. Germline CDR1 and CDR2: MDHEN and SYDVKM. This CDR3 is 21 amino acids long. The CDR3 loop reads CASSLWSLRGTGGSVGYGYTF. CDR3 in DNA: TGTGCCAGCAGTTTATGGTCCCTTCGCGGGACAGGGGGCTCCGTGGGATATGGCTACACCTTC.

This clone was seen just once. J is TRBJ2-1 and V is TRBV9, with TRBD1 identical over 11 bases. The V and J ends lost 4 bases and 4 bases, in that order; junction bases with no gene match: 10. The germline gives CDR1 SGDLS, CDR2 YYNGEE. This CDR3 is built from 17 residues. This CDR3 reads CASSFRTGGTGYNEQFF. The DNA for the CDR3 is TGTGCCAGCAGCTTCCGGACAGGGGGCACAGGGTACAATGAGCAGTTCTTC.

The chain recombines TRBV5-5 with TRBJ1-5, with TRBD1 as a possible D gene (6 bases). The CDR3 extends over 14 amino acids. The germline gives CDR1 SGHKS, CDR2 YYEKEE (reference sequence). Trimming removed 6 bases from V and 5 bases from J, with 15 bases in between. In nucleotides, the CDR3 is TGTGCCAGCACCATTGGGGGGGGCGATCAGCCCCAGCATTTT. Its protein is CASTIGGGDQPQHF.

The rearrangement uses TRBV5-1 and TRBJ2-7; 8 bases fit TRBD2. CDR3 size: 14 residues. After removal of 5 bases from V and 5 bases from J, the junction contained 9 bases not matched to a gene. CDR1 SGHRS and CDR2 YFSETQ come from the germline V gene. Here the CDR3 reads CASRWTSTNHEQYF. Written as DNA, the CDR3 is TGCGCCAGCAGGTGGACTAGCACGAACCACGAGCAGTACTTC.

V and J are TRBV10-3 and TRBJ1-2; TRBD1 might be the D (5 bases). The V end lost 3 bases, the J end lost 3 bases, and 11 bases lay between the germline ends. CDR1 is ENHRY, CDR2 SYGVKD, per germline. This CDR3 has 14 residues. This CDR3 is CAISDPGGYYGYTF. CDR3 sequence (DNA): TGTGCCATCAGTGACCCGGGGGGTTACTATGGCTACACCTTC.

The chain recombines TRBV5-1 with TRBJ1-4; D may be TRBD1 (6 bases). The V gene lost 4 bases and the J gene lost 0 bases, with 13 bases spanning the gap. The length of the CDR3 is 16 residues. CDR1 and CDR2 from the germline V gene are SGHRS and YFSETQ. The CDR3 DNA is TGCGCCAGCAGCCCGGGGGGGCTCTCAACTAATGAAAAACTGTTTTTT. This codes for CASSPGGLSTNEKLFF.

J is TRBJ1-4 and V is TRBV4-3, with a possible D match to TRBD1 (6 bases). Looked up from germline, CDR1 is LGHNA and CDR2 is YSLEER. V was shortened by 3 bases and J by 6 bases, with 11 bases between the two germline ends. This CDR3 region has 14 residues. The DNA of the CDR3 is TGCGCCAGCAGCCAGGCAGGGGTGGATGAAAAACTGTTTTTT. Its protein product is CASSQAGVDEKLFF.

The V call is TRBV6-1, the J call TRBJ1-2; D may be TRBD1 (5 bases). This CDR3 has 14 amino acids. Germline CDR1 MNHNS, CDR2 SASEGT. The V end was cut by 6 bases, the J end by 4 bases, with 15 bases between. CDR3 sequence reads: CASSGRWGGYGYTF. For the CDR3, the DNA is TGTGCCAGCAGCGGTCGTTGGGGGGGCTATGGCTACACCTTC.

V gene TRBV6-6 combines with J gene TRBJ1-1; the D gene is possibly TRBD1 (5 bases). Germline V gene lookup returns CDR1 MNHNY and CDR2 SVGAGI (reference sequence). The V end was cut by 5 bases, the J end by 1 base, with 14 bases between. The CDR3 is 15 residues long. The CDR3 DNA follows: TGTGCCAGCAGTACCTACAGGAATACGAACACTGAAGCTTTCTTT. As protein: CASSTYRNTNTEAFF.

This clone was seen a handful of times. CDR3: CASSPLAGYTSTDTQYF. CDR3 nucleotides: TGCGCCAGCAGCCCCCTAGCGGGGTACACTAGCACAGATACGCAGTATTTT. The V and J genes are TRBV5-1 and TRBJ2-3; 9 positions match TRBD2. Germline lookup yields CDR1 SGHRS and CDR2 YFSETQ. This CDR3 has 17 residues. The V segment lost 4 bases and the J segment 0 bases; nucleotides outside the gene matches: 9. The entire variable domain, with the rest obtained from reference TRBV5-1 and TRBJ2-3, is as follows: KAGVTQTPRYLIKTRGQQVTLSCSPISGHRSVSWYQQTPGQGLQFLFEYFSETQRNKGNFPGRFSGRQFSNSRSEMNVSTLELGDSALYLCASSPLAGYTSTDTQYFGPGTRLTVL.

This chain connects TRBV4-2 to TRBJ2-3; D possibly corresponds to TRBD2 (6 bases). The V gene's germline CDR1 is LGHNA and CDR2 YNFKEQ. The CDR3 sequence is 14 residues long. With 4 bases removed from V and 1 base from J, the gap between germline ends came to 9 bases. The CDR3 region is CASSRTGGTDTQYF. CDR3 in DNA: TGTGCCAGCAGCCGAACGGGGGGCACAGATACGCAGTATTTT.

This clone came up once. The V call is TRBV30, the J call TRBJ1-4, with TRBD1 matching over 7 bases. The CDR3 is 15 residues long. Unmatched junction bases numbered 7, after V lost 2 bases and J lost 4 bases. Germline CDR1 is GTSNPN and CDR2 is SVGIG (reference sequence). Here the CDR3 DNA reads TGTGCCTGGAGTCCCCGGGACAGAGATAATGAAAAACTGTTTTTT. The encoded protein is CAWSPRDRDNEKLFF.

The V gene is TRBV10-3, the J gene TRBJ1-1; 12 positions match TRBD1. Germline trimming cut 7 bases from V and 6 bases from J; bases unmatched to any gene: 3. The CDR3 is 13 residues long. Germline V lookup: CDR1 ENHRY, CDR2 SYGVKD. The CDR3 sequence: CAITRDRGPEAFF. For the CDR3, the DNA is TGTGCCATCACCCGGGACAGGGGGCCTGAAGCTTTCTTT.

This clone has at least ten counts. The chain combines TRBV7-9 with TRBJ1-4; no clear D gene. This CDR3 is 15 amino acids long. V lost 5 bases and J lost 0, with 10 bases in between. CDR1 and CDR2 from the germline V gene are SEHNR and FQNEAQ (reference sequence). CDR3 coding DNA: TGTGCCAGCAGCGCCCCAGGCTCAACTAATGAAAAACTGTTTTTT. It is translated as CASSAPGSTNEKLFF.

V and J are TRBV6-5 and TRBJ2-1; D is ambiguous. This CDR3 contains 14 residues. V was cut by 0 bases and J by 6 bases, with 9 bases left in between. Germline V lookup: CDR1 MNHEY, CDR2 SVGAGI. The CDR3 reads CASSYSILINEQFF. For the CDR3, the DNA is TGTGCCAGCAGTTACTCGATACTTATCAATGAGCAGTTCTTC.

The chain uses TRBV30 and TRBJ2-5, with TRBD1 matching 7 bases. Trimming at V came to 0 bases and at J to 2 bases, leaving 3 bases not matched to a gene. The length of the CDR3 is 14 residues. Looked up from germline, CDR1 is GTSNPN and CDR2 is SVGIG (reference sequence). CDR3 coding DNA: TGTGCCTGGAGTGTAGGCAGGGGGCAAGAGACCCAGTACTTC. This sequence encodes CAWSVGRGQETQYF. The full variable domain, completed using reference TRBV30 and TRBJ2-5, is SQTIHQWPATLVQPVGSPLSLECTVEGTSNPNLYWYRQAAGRGLQLLFYSVGIGQISSEVPQNLSASRPQDRQFILSSKKLLLSDSGFYLCAWSVGRGQETQYFGPGTRLLVL.

The chain joins TRBV18 to TRBJ2-7; perhaps TRBD1 as D (6 bases). Germline CDR1 reads KGHSH; CDR2 reads LQKENI. V gave up 6 bases and J gave up 4 bases, with 19 bases separating them. The CDR3 has 15 amino acids. CDR3 residues: CASSQLADRIYEQYF. DNA of the CDR3: TGTGCCAGCTCGCAGCTTGCGGACAGAATATACGAGCAGTACTTC.

This chain connects TRBV6-6 to TRBJ2-7; TRBD2 matches at 8 bases. The CDR3 is made up of 14 amino acids. J was trimmed by 0 bases and V by 2 bases; bases with no gene match: 0. The V gene's germline CDR1 is MNHNY and CDR2 SVGAGI (reference sequence). CDR3 sequence reads: CASSYSGGSYEQYF. Written as DNA, the CDR3 is TGTGCCAGCAGTTACAGCGGGGGCTCCTACGAGCAGTACTTC.

The rearrangement joins TRBV4-1 to TRBJ2-7; maybe TRBD1 (6 bases). The V gene lost 1 base and the J gene lost 4 bases, with 8 bases spanning the gap. Germline CDR1 and CDR2: MGHRA and YSYEKL. CDR3 length: 13 residues. The CDR3 DNA reads TGCGCCAGCAGCCAAGTAGGACAGTACGAGCAGTACTTC. Protein sequence: CASSQVGQYEQYF.

The J gene is TRBJ2-1, the V gene TRBV7-6; 7 nucleotides match TRBD1. Germline values: CDR1 SGHVS, CDR2 FNYEAQ. The V and J ends lost 3 bases and 4 bases, in that order; junction bases with no gene match: 3. The CDR3 has 14 residues. The CDR3 DNA sequence: TGTGCCAGCAGCTTTGAGGACAGGTACAATGAGCAGTTCTTC. Translated: CASSFEDRYNEQFF.

The chain uses TRBV7-8 and TRBJ1-2; 9 bases align to TRBD1. The V segment lost 6 bases and the J segment 4 bases; nucleotides outside the gene matches: 3. Germline V lookup: CDR1 SGHVS, CDR2 FQNEAQ. This CDR3 contains 13 residues. CDR3 DNA: TGTGCCAGCAGTCTGGACAGGGGCTATGGCTACACCTTC. Translating gives CASSLDRGYGYTF.

This chain links TRBV19 with TRBJ2-2; 7 bases match TRBD1. With 5 bases clipped from V and 7 bases from J, the junction kept 7 bases outside the gene matches. The CDR3 contains 14 residues. Germline loops: CDR1 LNHDA, CDR2 SQIVND (reference sequence). CDR3 coding DNA: TGTGCCAGTAGTTTCAAAACAGGGGTCGGGGAGCTGTTTTTT. As protein: CASSFKTGVGELFF.